This TCR beta chain comes out of a study of OX40 agonist ivuxolimab in advanced cancers. Looking at the study overall: Patients treated during dose escalation were battling hepatocellular carcinoma, melanoma, renal cell or head and neck cancer.

As for this clone: The target antigen is unknown.

The CDR3 has 16 amino acids. Germline CDR1 reads SGHRS; CDR2 reads YFSETQ. V was clipped by 2 bases and J by 1 base, with 12 bases between them. Assay used: immunoSEQ multiplex PCR; TCRdb lists only in-frame clones, some missing. The data hold nearly 80,000 clones, with more than 90% observed a single time. General study points: Some nonresponders likewise displayed low normalized T-cell clonal expansion. CD4+ and CD8+ blood T cells expanded clonally by week 6 at 0.1 to 3.0 mg/kg.

Specimen: CD4+ or CD8+ T cells sorted from blood, collected in a trial of the OX40 agonist ivuxolimab. The J gene is TRBJ2-2, the V gene TRBV5-1, with D perhaps matching TRBD1 (6 bases). This TCR derives from an adult with an advanced solid tumor such as melanoma, head and neck, liver or kidney cancer. The CDR3 coding sequence is TGCGCCAGCAGCTTAACCGGGACAAAGAACACCGGGGAGCTGTTTTTT. This translates into CASSLTGTKNTGELFF.